This record covers a single T cell receptor beta chain. Its antigen is unknown. No much larger clone exists at a distance of one base, and base qualities are not known. As encoded in the germline V gene, CDR1 is MNHEY while CDR2 is SVGEGT. CDR3 length: 12 amino acids, cysteine to phenylalanine. Only the CDR3 region is kept as DNA, spanning 36 bases read in frame from base 1. Trimming at the junction amounts to 6 bases on V and 0 bases on J, and the germline ends lie 6 bases apart. The CDR3 regions of human TCRbeta chains were analyzed by immunosequencing. The original pipeline was this. TCRs in the repertoires were matched against a reference library of SARS-CoV-2-specific TCRs that had been generated with the MIRA antigen-specificity platform. Breadth was defined as the fraction of unique TCRs that were SARS-CoV-2-associated. Depth was defined as the fraction of total T cells that were SARS-CoV-2-associated. Using the MIRA data, each spike-specific TCR was assigned both to the spike region to which the TCR was reactive and to a CD4 or CD8 class. Log10-transformed breadth and depth values were compared by one-way ANOVA with Sidak's multiple comparisons tests. Sourced from immuneACCESS, this table was stored by TCRdb with only in-frame sequences that have V and J called. A share of the clones is absent; for the studies checked, an unresolved V gene accounts for under half, and the remainder has no known explanation. That table furnishes V, J and clone size, whereas the DNA furnished D and trimming. For this sample the table gives 150,000 to 200,000 clones, of which about 90% were detected only once. 9.5% to 13% of the sample is in the top ten clones.

This record belongs to a study of T cell responses to AZD1222 COVID-19 vaccine listed by TCRdb under 2021. Regarding the complete study: TCR sequencing covered 233 trial participants: 200 to 220 given two doses of AZD1222 and 26 given two doses of MenACWY control vaccine. Trial participants were enrolled by age into 18-55, 56-69 and 70-plus year subgroups, with about 150, 28 and 57 TCR-sequenced participants respectively. General findings and caveats noted by the study authors: Conclusions about previously exposed vaccinees were limited because only six AZD1222 recipients were SARS-CoV-2 seropositive at baseline. In the small 56-69-year group, the increase in depth fell short of significance, most likely because of low power. Because no samples from the day 14 peak response were available, repertoires could be characterized only after the peak T cell response. Participants were mostly white British, with more females than males. The authors suggested clonal diversity may have been underestimated. The vaccine-associated CD4 TCRs covered the entire spike protein, and the dominant responses fell in regions 160-218 and 743-854. After two AZD1222 doses, both the breadth and the depth of spike-specific TCRs were significantly higher than at day 0 and than in MenACWY recipients. Epitopes outside the regions mutated in the B.1.351 and B.1.1.7 variants were reportedly recognized by nearly half of the unique spike-specific TCRs.

The sample's time point, from its label and the paper: about 28 days (+/-7) after the second vaccine dose. AZD1222 recipients with second doses at about 4 weeks or about 12 weeks were pooled, because spike-specific TCR depth and breadth did not differ between schedules. Vaccinee samples were obtained from the UK trials COV001 and COV002, which included a single-blind randomized controlled phase 2/3 trial of AZD1222 (ChAdOx1 nCoV-19) in healthy adults. Trial participant PBMC samples were collected at day 0 and day 28 after the second dose for TCRbeta chain sequencing. The chain is made from TRBV6-2 or TRBV6-3 and TRBJ2-7; the D gene is not confidently resolved. Sequencing was performed on peripheral blood, taken 28 days after the second AZD1222 dose. The TCR was taken from an adult who received the AZD1222 COVID-19 vaccine. The CDR3 has the sequence CASSRSSYEQYF. The sequenced DNA is TGTGCCAGCAGCCGGTCCTCCTACGAGCAGTACTTC.